These 5 T cell receptor beta chains were all obtained from the same sample, sequenced in a study of blood T cell repertoires in COVID-19. TCRdb's table, derived via immunoSEQ multiplex PCR, lists solely in-frame clones and lacks some. The top ten hold over 9.5% of the sample, which has more than 110,000 clones, roughly 86% seen once. The sequencing sample was made of peripheral blood. These receptors originate from a man between 45 and 60 years old with active or convalescent COVID-19.

This chain joins TRBV10-3 and TRBJ1-2; D is undetermined. V dropped 0 bases and J dropped 3 bases, with 5 bases sitting between them. The germline V gene encodes CDR1 ENHRY and CDR2 SYGVKD. The CDR3 consists of 13 residues. This CDR3 is CAISESVDYGYTF. The CDR3 region has the DNA TGTGCCATCAGTGAGTCGGTAGACTATGGCTACACCTTC.

The V gene is TRBV27, the J gene TRBJ2-3; 8 bases fit TRBD1. With 5 bases clipped from V and 8 bases from J, the junction kept 15 bases outside the gene matches. The CDR3 runs to 16 residues. The germline V gene has CDR1 MNHEY and CDR2 SMNVEV (reference sequence). The CDR3 spells CASSMGAGGAAGTQYF. CDR3 in DNA: TGTGCCAGCAGTATGGGGGCAGGGGGCGCGGCGGGTACGCAGTATTTT.

The chain couples TRBV28 to TRBJ1-2; 9 bases align to TRBD1. J was trimmed by 0 bases and V by 5 bases; bases with no gene match: 4. The CDR3 covers 15 residues. Germline CDR1 reads MDHEN; CDR2 reads SYDVKM. In DNA form, the CDR3 reads TGTGCCAGCAGTGCGGGGACAGGGTCTAACTATGGCTACACCTTC. Amino acids: CASSAGTGSNYGYTF.

The chain combines TRBV9 with TRBJ2-1; 9 nucleotides agree with TRBD2. The CDR3 contains 15 residues. After removal of 4 bases from V and 4 bases from J, the junction contained 6 bases not matched to a gene. Germline V gene sequence: CDR1 SGDLS, CDR2 YYNGEE. The CDR3 DNA sequence: TGTGCCAGCAGCCCCCTAGCGGGATCTTACAATGAGCAGTTCTTC. It is translated as CASSPLAGSYNEQFF.

This clone was counted only a few times. This rearrangement joins TRBV18 to TRBJ2-5; D ambiguous. The CDR3 sequence is 12 residues long. The germline V gene encodes CDR1 KGHSH and CDR2 LQKENI. V was cut by 5 bases and J by 5 bases, with 9 bases left in between. CDR3 protein: CASSKSGETQYF. The DNA for the CDR3 is TGTGCCAGCTCAAAATCCGGGGAGACCCAGTACTTC.